This TCR beta chain emerged from a study of T-cell memory formation after mild COVID-19. Using its own MiXCR run on the 5' RACE reads, TCRdb lists one record per CDR3 protein. The data contain just over 350,000 distinct CDR3 sequences, under 15% of them seen just once; the ten biggest clones take up about 22%. This clonotype was seen a few times. CDR1 is DFQATT, CDR2 SNEGSKA, per germline (reference sequence). Germline trimming cut 4 bases from V and 2 bases from J; bases unmatched to any gene: 10. The length of the CDR3 is 17 residues. This TCR came from a man aged 18 to 29 who had mild COVID-19 (a few samples of this study predate the infection). Cell type and time point are not known. What was sequenced was PBMCs or a T cell subset sorted from them (not recorded which). V and J are TRBV20-1 and TRBJ2-3; 12 nucleotides match TRBD2. CDR3 nucleotides: TGCAGTGCTAAAGTCTTACTAGCGGGGGGACTCACAGATACGCAGTATTTT. Encoded protein: CSAKVLLAGGLTDTQYF.